A selection of T cell receptor beta chains follows, all from one sample in a study of T cells in Graves' hyperthyroidism and ophthalmopathy. TCRdb used MiXCR to reprocess the multiplex PCR reads, holding one entry per CDR3 protein. Here the sample spans about 210,000 distinct CDR3 sequences, roughly 15% being singletons. The sequencing sample was made of blood. Every receptor here comes from a man aged 45-65 years with Graves' hyperthyroidism. Each CDR3 is given with its conserved first and last residue. A D gene is named only where the DNA matches it firmly. For some rows the clone size is stated as once, few or many, or as a class when expanded; others skip it.

TRBV7-9	-	TRBJ2-3	-	TGTGCCAGCAGCGCGGCGAAGTTTAAGCTTAGCACAGATACGCAGTATTTT	CASSAAKFKLSTDTQYF
TRBV5-1	-	TRBJ1-2	many	TGCGCCAGCAGCTTGGATGGGACCTATGGCTACACCTTC	CASSLDGTYGYTF
TRBV5-1	-	TRBJ1-3	-	TGCGCCAGCAGCTCAACCGGGGGCTCTGGAAACACCATATATTTT	CASSSTGGSGNTIYF
TRBV5-1	TRBD2	TRBJ2-7	-	TGCGCCAGCAGCGCTTTTCTAGCGGGAGGGGGCGAGCAGTACTTC	CASSAFLAGGGEQYF
TRBV20-1	-	TRBJ2-5	-	TGCAGTGCTTGGGACAGGGGGGTGCTAGCGGGAGGGGCAAAACGAGAGACCCAGTACTTC	CSAWDRGVLAGGAKRETQYF
TRBV7-8	-	TRBJ1-4	many	TGTGCCAGCAGCTTAATGGAAGTTGAAAAACTGTTTTTT	CASSLMEVEKLFF
TRBV12-3/TRBV12-4	TRBD2	TRBJ2-1	many	TGTGCCAGCAGCCCGATCGGGACTAGCGGACAACACCGGGATGAGCAGTTCTTC	CASSPIGTSGQHRDEQFF
TRBV7-9	TRBD2	TRBJ2-3	many	TGTGCCAGCAGCTCCCCGTTAGCGGGAGATAAGGATACGCAGTATTTT	CASSSPLAGDKDTQYF
TRBV28	TRBD1	TRBJ2-5	many	TGTGCCAGCAGTTCGGGACAGTCGGGAGAGACCCAGTACTTC	CASSSGQSGETQYF
TRBV7-8	-	TRBJ1-5	few	TGTGCCAGCAGCTCGGAGTTTAGCAATCAGCCCCAGCATTTT	CASSSEFSNQPQHF
TRBV4-3	-	TRBJ2-6	few	TGCGCCAGCGGGTCGGGCGGGGCCAACGTCCTGACTTTC	CASGSGGANVLTF
TRBV9	-	TRBJ2-4	-	TGTGCCAGCAGTCCCCCCCCGCGGGGGCAACAAAACATTCAGTACTTC	CASSPPPRGQQNIQYF
TRBV5-6	TRBD1	TRBJ1-2	-	TGTGCCAGCAGCTCTGGGACAGGGGGCTATGGCTACACCTTC	CASSSGTGGYGYTF
TRBV27	TRBD2	TRBJ2-1	few	TGTGCCAGCAGTTCCCCGGGACTAGCGGGAGTTCGGAGTGAGCAGTTCTTC	CASSSPGLAGVRSEQFF
TRBV24-1	-	TRBJ2-1	-	TGTGCCACCAGTGGAACGGGAGTTCGGAGTGAGCAGTTCTTC	CATSGTGVRSEQFF
TRBV7-8	-	TRBJ2-7	many	TGTGCCAGCAGCTTAGGAGGCGGGCTAGACTACGAGCAGTACTTC	CASSLGGGLDYEQYF
TRBV12-3/TRBV12-4	-	TRBJ1-1	many	TGTGCCAGCATCTTGGGGGGACAATTGAGGACTGAAGCTTTCTTT	CASILGGQLRTEAFF
TRBV7-8	-	TRBJ2-7	many	TGTGCCAGCAGCTTATTTGGCCCGGGCTCCTACGAGCAGTACTTC	CASSLFGPGSYEQYF
TRBV5-1	TRBD1	TRBJ1-5	many	TGCGCCAGCAGCACCGGGACAGGGGGTCAGCCCCAGCATTTT	CASSTGTGGQPQHF
TRBV7-9	TRBD2	TRBJ2-1	few	TGTGCCAGCAGCTCTTCGGGAGGGCTTGATGAGCAGTTCTTC	CASSSSGGLDEQFF
TRBV4-3	TRBD2	TRBJ2-5	few	TGCGCCAGCAGCCTGGGTGGTGCGGGAGATCAAGAGACCCAGTACTTC	CASSLGGAGDQETQYF
TRBV27	-	TRBJ2-6	few	TGTGCCAGCAGTTTTCTGGGATTGAAGGTTGGGGCCAACGTCCTGACTTTC	CASSFLGLKVGANVLTF
TRBV5-1	TRBD1	TRBJ1-4	-	TGCGCCAGCAGTACCGGACAGGGGGCATCTAATGAAAAACTGTTTTTT	CASSTGQGASNEKLFF
TRBV30	-	TRBJ2-1	many	TGTGCCTGGAGTCTGCTAAGCTCCTACAATGAGCAGTTCTTC	CAWSLLSSYNEQFF
TRBV28	TRBD2	TRBJ2-3	many	TGTGCCAGCAGTTTCCGGGGACTAGCTCGAGATACGCAGTATTTT	CASSFRGLARDTQYF
TRBV2	TRBD1	TRBJ1-1	many	TGTGCCAGCAAAGACAGGGGTGGCACTGAAGCTTTCTTT	CASKDRGGTEAFF
TRBV11-2	-	TRBJ1-2	few	TGTGCCAGCAGCTTCGAAAGCGGCTGGTTAGGTGGCTACACCTTC	CASSFESGWLGGYTF
TRBV30	TRBD1	TRBJ2-5	few	TGTGCCTGGAGTCCTCGACAGGGTATTGCGCCGAAAGAGACCCAGTACTTC	CAWSPRQGIAPKETQYF
TRBV6-2/TRBV6-3	-	TRBJ1-4	-	TGTGCCAGCAGCGGAAGGACTAATGAAAAACTGTTTTTT	CASSGRTNEKLFF
TRBV30	-	TRBJ2-7	-	TGTGCCTGGAGTCTTGGGCCACCCTACGAGCAGTACTTC	CAWSLGPPYEQYF
TRBV20-1	-	TRBJ2-5	many	TGCAGTGCGCCCCCCCCTTTAACTTTACAAGAGACCCAGTACTTC	CSAPPPLTLQETQYF
TRBV7-9	-	TRBJ1-2	many	TGTGCCAGCAGCTTATTCTCAGGGGAGGGGGGCTACACCTTC	CASSLFSGEGGYTF
TRBV7-8	-	TRBJ2-7	many	TGTGCCAGCAGCTTAAGGGGTATCGGGCCGATCCCCTACGAGCAGTACTTC	CASSLRGIGPIPYEQYF
TRBV6-1	-	TRBJ2-2	many	TGTGCCAGCAGCGATCGTATGCGGAACACCGGGGAGCTGTTTTTT	CASSDRMRNTGELFF
TRBV28	TRBD1	TRBJ2-5	many	TGTGCCAGCAGTTGGACAGGGCGGCAAGAGACCCAGTACTTC	CASSWTGRQETQYF
TRBV10-3	-	TRBJ2-1	many	TGTGCCATCAGATTCTCCCAGGGCAATGAGCAGTTCTTC	CAIRFSQGNEQFF
TRBV5-1	TRBD1	TRBJ2-7	few	TGCGCCAGCAGCCCGACAGGGCAGGGCTTTGAGCAGTACTTC	CASSPTGQGFEQYF
TRBV6-1	-	TRBJ2-2	-	TGTGCCAGCAGTGAAGGGGGCTCCGGGGAGCTGTTTTTT	CASSEGGSGELFF
TRBV6-1	-	TRBJ2-5	few	TGTGCCAGCAGTCGGGGCGGGGCTGGGGAGACCCAGTACTTC	CASSRGGAGETQYF
TRBV29-1	TRBD2	TRBJ2-1	many	TGCAGCGTTGAAGATCTTCGGGCTAGCGGGAGAGGGGGCTCCTACAATGAGCAGTTCTTC	CSVEDLRASGRGGSYNEQFF
TRBV20-1	-	TRBJ2-1	few	TGCAGTGCTGGAGCCGGAACTAGCTTCTACAATGGGCAGTTCTTC	CSAGAGTSFYNGQFF
TRBV6-1	TRBD2	TRBJ2-3	many	TGTGCCAGCAGACGCGGGAGGGCCCAGATAATCACTGATACGCAGTATTTT	CASRRGRAQIITDTQYF
TRBV12-3/TRBV12-4	-	TRBJ1-2	many	TGTGCCAGCAGTTTAGGCCAGGGACGTGGCTACACCTTC	CASSLGQGRGYTF
TRBV24-1	TRBD2	TRBJ2-1	few	TGTGCCACCAGTGATGTGCGGACTAGCGGGAGGCAACACTACAATGAGCAGTTCTTC	CATSDVRTSGRQHYNEQFF
TRBV7-3	-	TRBJ1-2	many	TGTGCCAGCAGCTCCCCAGGCGGCTATGGCTACACCTTC	CASSSPGGYGYTF
TRBV7-9	-	TRBJ2-7	few	TGTGCCAGCAGCCCCAGTTTTGTCGAGTACGAGCAGTACTTC	CASSPSFVEYEQYF
TRBV28	TRBD2	TRBJ2-1	many	TGTGCCAGCAGTTTCGGGGGAGCGGGAGATTTCTCCTACAATGAGCAGTTCTTC	CASSFGGAGDFSYNEQFF
TRBV5-1	-	TRBJ2-3	many	TGCGCCAGCAGCTTGGCCTCGACGGGGGATACGCAGTATTTT	CASSLASTGDTQYF
TRBV28	-	TRBJ1-1	many	TGTGCCAGCAGTTTATTGGGGGCACAGGGTAATACTGAAGCTTTCTTT	CASSLLGAQGNTEAFF